This T cell receptor beta chain is from a study of shared clonotypes between healthy human individuals. The protocol was immunoSEQ multiplex PCR, while the TCRdb copy is restricted to in-frame clones and leaves out a portion. This table has 780,000 or so clones, over 60% appearing once. This CDR3 is built from 15 residues. Per the germline V gene, CDR1 is MDHEN and CDR2 is SYDVKM. V lost 2 bases, J lost 5 bases, and 12 bases lay in between. The sequence derives from a young woman in good health. J is TRBJ2-2 and V is TRBV28; no clear D. The sample comprised memory CD4+ T cells sorted from blood. The subset denotes: CD45RA-negative fraction. This chain's CDR3 is CASSLNWSGTGELFF. CDR3 DNA: TGTGCCAGCAGTTTAAACTGGAGTGGGACCGGGGAGCTGTTTTTT.